These T cell receptor beta chains were read from a single sample in a study of blood T cells in healthy people across ages. TCRdb processed the 5' RACE reads anew with MiXCR; each CDR3 protein has one entry. This sample has about 780,000 distinct CDR3 sequences, with about 45% found just once. Sequenced input: blood. These TCRs come from an elderly man in good health. The CDR3 runs from the conserved cysteine through the conserved F or W. The D gene is left open where the match is weak. Size tells how often a clone was seen (once, few, many) or the class of an expanded clone, and some rows leave it out.

>TRBJ1-2|TRBV20-1|NA|NA
TGCAGTGCTATAACTATAGCTGACTATGGCTACACCTTC
CSAITIADYGYTF
>TRBJ2-5|TRBV14|NA|few
TGTGCCAGCAGCCAAGAAGTGCAAAAGGACAGTCAAGAGACCCAGTACTTC
CASSQEVQKDSQETQYF
>TRBJ2-5|TRBV18|TRBD2|NA
TGTGCCAGCTCACCCGCTGCCGGGAGGGCTCAAGAGACCCAGTACTTC
CASSPAAGRAQETQYF
>TRBJ2-1|TRBV20-1|NA|NA
TGCAGTGCTAGATTACTAGCTGACGTGGGTGAGCAGTTCTTC
CSARLLADVGEQFF
>TRBJ2-3|TRBV7-2|TRBD2|few
TGTGCCAGCAGCACCCGACCTCTAGCGGGTATCACAGATACGCAGTATTTT
CASSTRPLAGITDTQYF
>TRBJ1-2|TRBV20-1|NA|few
TGCAGTGCTACCCGCCAATCAGGGTTTTTCTATGGCTACACCTTC
CSATRQSGFFYGYTF
>TRBJ2-5|TRBV27|NA|many
TGTGCCAGCAGTTTAGAAGGACAGCAAGAGACCCAGTACTTC
CASSLEGQQETQYF
>TRBJ2-2|TRBV5-1|NA|NA
TGCGCCAGCAGCTTGGCCGCAGGTACCGGGGAGCTGTTTTTT
CASSLAAGTGELFF
>TRBJ1-1|TRBV5-1|NA|NA
TGCGCCAGCAGACCTGACAGAGACACTGAAGCTTTCTTT
CASRPDRDTEAFF
>TRBJ2-7|TRBV3-1|NA|NA
TGTGCCAGCAGCCAAGTCCCCAGCCAGGGAGAGCAGTACTTC
CASSQVPSQGEQYF
>TRBJ2-1|TRBV4-2|NA|NA
TGTGCCAGCAGAGGGGAGAATCACAATGAGCAGTTCTTC
CASRGENHNEQFF
>TRBJ2-4|TRBV19|NA|NA
TGTGCCAGTAGTGCCTCTAGGGCCTCGGGGGAGCAGTACTTC
CASSASRASGEQYF
>TRBJ2-1|TRBV24-1|TRBD2|NA
TGTGCCACCAGTGATGCGACTAGCGGCCCAGAGAATGAGCAGTTCTTC
CATSDATSGPENEQFF
>TRBJ1-4|TRBV20-1|TRBD1|NA
TGCAGTGCAGGGGGGACAGGGAATGAAAAACTGTTTTTT
CSAGGTGNEKLFF
>TRBJ2-2|TRBV12-3/TRBV12-4|NA|few
TGTGCCAGCAGTTTGTGGGGAAACACCGGGGAGCTGTTTTTT
CASSLWGNTGELFF
>TRBJ2-1|TRBV24-1|NA|few
TGTGCCACCAGTGCCGATATGATGAGGAATGAGCAGTTCTTC
CATSADMMRNEQFF
>TRBJ2-3|TRBV6-5|NA|few
TGTGCCAGCAGTTACGCCAGGGGCGGGGGTACGACAGATACGCAGTATTTT
CASSYARGGGTTDTQYF
>TRBJ1-1|TRBV5-1|TRBD1|once
TGCGCCAGCAGCAGGGGACAGGCCATGTTTGACCCTGAAGCTTTCTTT
CASSRGQAMFDPEAFF
>TRBJ2-5|TRBV7-8|TRBD2|NA
TGTGCCAGCAGCACCCCGGGACTAGCGCAAGCGGCCCAGTACTTC
CASSTPGLAQAAQYF
>TRBJ2-4|TRBV7-6|NA|few
TGTGCCAGCAGCTTAGGAGATGGCATTCAGTACTTC
CASSLGDGIQYF
>TRBJ2-4|TRBV2|NA|many
TGTGCCAGCAGTGAGGTCGTGGGTGTCACAAACATTCAGTACTTC
CASSEVVGVTNIQYF
>TRBJ2-5|TRBV4-2|NA|few
TGTGCCAGCAGCCAAGAAGGCGGGAAGACCCAGTACTTC
CASSQEGGKTQYF
>TRBJ2-6|TRBV10-3|NA|NA
TGTGCCATCAAAGGTCTGGTTCCCCCCTCTGGGGCCAACGTCCTGACTTTC
CAIKGLVPPSGANVLTF
>TRBJ2-3|TRBV12-3/TRBV12-4|NA|few
TGTGCCTCCAGTACGCAGTATTTT
CASSTQYF
>TRBJ2-7|TRBV28|TRBD2|few
TGTGCCAGCACCGGGACTAGCGGAATTCTAGGCTACGAGCAGTACTTC
CASTGTSGILGYEQYF
>TRBJ2-1|TRBV20-1|TRBD2|few
TGCAGTGCTAGCCTCGGACTAGCCGGGGATGAGCAGTTCTTC
CSASLGLAGDEQFF
>TRBJ1-1|TRBV7-9|NA|NA
TGTGCCAGCATTGGGAGTTTCATGAACACTGAAGCTTTCTTT
CASIGSFMNTEAFF
>TRBJ2-1|TRBV28|NA|many
TGTGCCAGCAGTTCAGTTCGACTAGACGATGAGCAGTTCTTC
CASSSVRLDDEQFF
>TRBJ2-7|TRBV20-1|NA|NA
TGCAGTGCTGCCGGGCCTTCGCCCGAGCAGTACTTC
CSAAGPSPEQYF
>TRBJ1-2|TRBV6-1|NA|NA
TGTGCCAGCAGAAAAGGGAGTCCAACTATAGACATAAACTATGGCTACACCTTC
CASRKGSPTIDINYGYTF
>TRBJ1-1|TRBV4-1|TRBD1|few
TGCGCCAGCAGCCGGCAGCTTGGGACAGGGGGCTCCCTGAACACTGAAGCTTTCTTT
CASSRQLGTGGSLNTEAFF
>TRBJ2-5|TRBV3-1|NA|NA
TGTGCCAGCAGCCAAGATCAAGGGGCCGGACTTCGCCTTGGGGGCCAGTACTTC
CASSQDQGAGLRLGGQYF
>TRBJ2-2|TRBV5-1|TRBD2|NA
TGCGCCAGCAGCGTCTCACTAGCGGGAGGCCAATTCACCGGGGAGCTGTTTTTT
CASSVSLAGGQFTGELFF
>TRBJ2-5|TRBV25-1|TRBD2|few
TGTGCCAGCAGTGAAATTTCTTCGGGGACTACTTTTTGGGAGCAGTACTTC
CASSEISSGTTFWEQYF
>TRBJ2-3|TRBV10-3|TRBD2|few
TGTGCCACGCAAGGACTAGCGGGACTTAGCACAGATACGCAGTATTTT
CATQGLAGLSTDTQYF
>TRBJ2-5|TRBV7-2|NA|NA
TGTGCCAGCAGCCTCGGGATTAAAGAGACCCAGTACTTC
CASSLGIKETQYF
>TRBJ2-3|TRBV6-5|NA|few
TGTGCCAGCAGTCTCCGGGACATTACTAGCACAGATACGCAGTATTTT
CASSLRDITSTDTQYF
>TRBJ2-1|TRBV29-1|TRBD2|NA
TGCAGCGCCCAATTAGCGGGAAAGTACGATGAGCAGTTCTTC
CSAQLAGKYDEQFF
>TRBJ2-5|TRBV7-6|NA|NA
TGTGCCAGCAGCGGCAGGGGTGGCGAGACCCAGTACTTC
CASSGRGGETQYF